These 16 T cell receptor beta chains were all obtained from the same sample, sequenced in a study of T cells in localized non-small cell lung cancer. The protocol was immunoSEQ multiplex PCR, while the TCRdb copy is restricted to in-frame clones and leaves out a portion. The sample lists 4,500 or so clones, 38% occurring once. Source: lung tumor tissue, taken before any cancer treatment. These TCRs come from a woman aged 35-75 years with stage I lung adenocarcinoma.

This clone appeared a few times. This chain joins TRBV28 and TRBJ1-5; a possible D gene is TRBD1 (5 bases). Germline CDR1 is MDHEN and CDR2 is SYDVKM. The CDR3 consists of 16 residues. V was trimmed by 6 bases and J by 2 bases, leaving 17 bases between them. The CDR3 nucleotides are TGTGCCAGCAGGCTACCGAGGGGTAGGGGCAATCAGCCCCAGCATTTT. This gives the protein CASRLPRGRGNQPQHF.

The chain employs TRBV19 and TRBJ2-1, with 12 bases aligning to TRBD2. This CDR3 is built from 15 residues. Trimming at V came to 6 bases and at J to 4 bases, leaving 4 bases not matched to a gene. CDR1 and CDR2 (germline): LNHDA, SQIVND (reference sequence). The DNA of the CDR3 is TGTGCCAGTAGACTGACTAGCGGGAGTTACAATGAGCAGTTCTTC. Its translation is CASRLTSGSYNEQFF. Combining the CDR3 with reference TRBV19 and TRBJ2-1 gives the whole variable domain DGGITQSPKYLFRKEGQNVTLSCEQNLNHDAMYWYRQDPGQGLRLIYYSQIVNDFQKGDIAEGYSVSREKKESFPLTVTSAQKNPTAFYLCASRLTSGSYNEQFFGPGTRLTVL.

This clone has only a few counts. This chain joins TRBV6-8 and TRBJ2-1; D gene ambiguous. The germline gives CDR1 MNHGY, CDR2 SAAAGT. CDR3 length: 14 amino acids. Trimming cost V 7 bases and J 0 bases, with 10 bases left between them. CDR3 nucleotide sequence: TGTGCCAGCACGAGAGTAATCTCCTACAATGAGCAGTTCTTC. Its protein product is CASTRVISYNEQFF.

V gene TRBV10-2 combines with J gene TRBJ2-4; D could derive from TRBD1 or TRBD2 (6 bases each). V lost 10 bases to trimming and J lost 7 bases, with 23 bases between them. The length of the CDR3 is 15 residues. Looked up from germline, CDR1 is WSHSY and CDR2 is SAAADI. CDR3 nucleotide sequence: TGCGCCACCCGTAGGCCGGGGGCCGAGGGGAACATTCAGTACTTC. It codes for CATRRPGAEGNIQYF.

This clone was observed a few times. V and J are TRBV18 and TRBJ1-1; weak D call: TRBD1 (6 bases). V was shortened by 5 bases and J by 4 bases, with 8 bases between the two germline ends. The CDR3 loop spans 12 amino acids. Germline loops: CDR1 KGHSH, CDR2 LQKENI. The CDR3 loop reads CASSGQRTEAFF. The DNA for the CDR3 is TGTGCCAGCTCAGGACAGCGCACTGAAGCTTTCTTT.

The chain uses TRBV14 and TRBJ2-2; weak D call: TRBD1 (6 bases). V lost 1 base and J 7 bases, leaving 16 bases between the germline ends. Germline V gene sequence: CDR1 SGHDN, CDR2 FVKESK. The CDR3 runs 16 residues. The CDR3 here is CASSQALTGFGGELFF. As DNA, the CDR3 is TGTGCCAGCAGCCAAGCTCTAACAGGGTTCGGCGGGGAGCTGTTTTTT.

This clone occurred a few times. The gene calls are TRBV10-3 and TRBJ2-1, with D maybe TRBD1 (6 bases). This CDR3 has 13 amino acids. Germline CDR1 is ENHRY and CDR2 is SYGVKD. Trimming stripped 10 bases from V and 3 bases from J, with 13 bases between. The DNA for the CDR3 is TGTGCCAGCGGTACAGGGATCTACAATGAGCAGTTCTTC. As protein: CASGTGIYNEQFF.

This clone was counted a few times. The CDR3 DNA reads TGTGCCAGCATCGGGGTCTTCCGGGGGGGTGGCACTGAAGCTTTCTTT. Protein product: CASIGVFRGGGTEAFF. This rearrangement joins TRBV6-8 to TRBJ1-1; D might be TRBD1 (5 bases). The germline V and J ends were trimmed by 7 bases and 4 bases, with 22 bases remaining between them. Germline V CDR1 and CDR2: MNHGY, SAAAGT. The CDR3 totals 16 residues.

The chain is built from TRBV28 and TRBJ2-1; 9 nucleotides align to TRBD2. Germline CDR1 MDHEN, CDR2 SYDVKM. The CDR3 has 14 residues. The ends lost 5 bases at V and 6 bases at J; junction bases unmatched: 5. As DNA, the CDR3 is TGTGCCAGCAGTCCCCCGCGGGAGGGCAATGAGCAGTTCTTC. This gives the protein CASSPPREGNEQFF.

The chain couples TRBV18 to TRBJ1-5; maybe TRBD1 (5 bases). Between the trimmed V and J ends, which lost 6 bases and 5 bases, there was a span of 11 bases. There are 13 residues in the CDR3. Germline V gives CDR1 KGHSH, CDR2 LQKENI. DNA for the CDR3: TGTGCCAGCTCGGGGGGAGGGGATCAGCCCCAGCATTTT. This encodes CASSGGGDQPQHF.

By sample share, this clone is medium-sized. The rearrangement uses TRBV28 and TRBJ1-2; D is possibly TRBD1 (5 bases). The germline V gene has CDR1 MDHEN and CDR2 SYDVKM. V lost 6 bases to trimming and J lost 8 bases, with 25 bases between them. This CDR3 has 16 amino acids. The CDR3 loop reads CASRPPDSDGGGGYTF. DNA for the CDR3: TGTGCCAGCAGACCTCCCGACTCGGACGGGGGAGGGGGCTACACCTTC.

J is TRBJ2-2 and V is TRBV29-1; D is perhaps TRBD1 (6 bases). The CDR3 totals 14 residues. CDR1 is SQVTM, CDR2 ANQGSEA, per germline. V lost 5 bases, J lost 5 bases, and 15 bases lay in between. CDR3 nucleotide sequence: TGCAGCGTTACAGCAGGGGCATGGACCGGGGAGCTGTTTTTT. Protein sequence: CSVTAGAWTGELFF.

J is TRBJ1-4 and V is TRBV30, with D perhaps TRBD1 (5 bases). V was clipped by 4 bases and J by 8 bases, with 11 bases between them. This CDR3 has 12 amino acids. In germline, CDR1 is GTSNPN, CDR2 SVGIG (reference sequence). For the CDR3, the DNA is TGTGCCTGGAACCGGGACGAAGAAAAACTGTTTTTT. Its protein is CAWNRDEEKLFF.

The chain couples TRBV6-8 to TRBJ2-5; no definite D call. V was cut by 11 bases and J by 2 bases, with 15 bases left in between. This CDR3 has 13 residues. From germline, CDR1 is MNHGY and CDR2 SAAAGT. The CDR3 here is CAAAERLQETQYF. The CDR3 nucleotides read TGTGCCGCCGCAGAGCGACTGCAAGAGACCCAGTACTTC.

V is TRBV18 and J is TRBJ2-7, with TRBD1 matching 10 bases. CDR1 and CDR2 from the germline V gene are KGHSH and LQKENI. This CDR3 has 15 amino acids. The V segment lost 1 base and the J segment 3 bases; nucleotides outside the gene matches: 3. CDR3 sequence (DNA): TGTGCCAGCTCACCACGACAGGGGGCTGGCTACGAGCAGTACTTC. It translates to CASSPRQGAGYEQYF.

Here the CDR3 reads CASSWGTTGTYEQYF. CDR3 in DNA: TGTGCCAGCAGTTGGGGGACCACCGGAACTTACGAGCAGTACTTC. The chain recombines TRBV6-8 with TRBJ2-7, with D perhaps assigned TRBD1 or TRBD2 (5 bases each). From germline, CDR1 is MNHGY and CDR2 SAAAGT. CDR3 length: 15 residues. Trimming cost V 4 bases and J 4 bases, with 17 bases left between them.